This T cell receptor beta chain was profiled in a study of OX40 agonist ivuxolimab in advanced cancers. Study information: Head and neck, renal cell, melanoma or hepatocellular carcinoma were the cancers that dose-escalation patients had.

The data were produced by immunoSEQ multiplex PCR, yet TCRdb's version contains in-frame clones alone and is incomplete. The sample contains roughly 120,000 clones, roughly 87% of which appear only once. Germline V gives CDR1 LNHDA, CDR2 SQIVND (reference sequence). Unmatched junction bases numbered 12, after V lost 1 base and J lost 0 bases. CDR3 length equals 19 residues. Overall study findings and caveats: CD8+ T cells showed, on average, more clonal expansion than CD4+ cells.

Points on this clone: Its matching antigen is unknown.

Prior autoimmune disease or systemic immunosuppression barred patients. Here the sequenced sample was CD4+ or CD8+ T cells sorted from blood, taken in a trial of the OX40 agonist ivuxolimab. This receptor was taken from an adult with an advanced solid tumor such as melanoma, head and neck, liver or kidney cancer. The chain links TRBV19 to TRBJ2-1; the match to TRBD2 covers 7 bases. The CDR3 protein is CASSIGIGGAGPSYNEQFF. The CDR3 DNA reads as TGTGCCAGTAGTATAGGCATAGGAGGAGCGGGGCCCTCCTACAATGAGCAGTTCTTC.